These 25 T cell receptor beta chains share one sample of origin, sequenced in a study of molecular identifiers for immune sequencing clone quantification. TCRdb fed the PCR reads into MiXCR, producing one record per CDR3 protein. Here the sample spans 90,000 or so distinct CDR3 sequences, roughly 21% being singletons. Sequenced sample: naive CD8+ T cells from blood, with Jurkat cell RNA spiked in. Subset in this sample: FACS-sorted CD8+CD4-CCR7+CD45RA+ naive T cells. These receptors were collected from a human donor in good health. Some libraries in this study had Jurkat cell RNA spiked in.

This clonotype was counted at least ten times. The V call is TRBV25-1, the J call TRBJ2-7; D is possibly TRBD1 or TRBD2 (7 bases each). Trimming cost V 6 bases and J 5 bases, with 14 bases left between them. The CDR3 is 13 residues long. CDR1 is MGHDK, CDR2 SYGVNS, per germline. CDR3 sequence (DNA): TGTGCCAGCAGGGGGGGGACAGCCCACGAGCAGTACTTC. The encoded protein is CASRGGTAHEQYF.

V gene TRBV12-3 or TRBV12-4 combines with J gene TRBJ2-5, with D perhaps matching TRBD2 (6 bases). Trimming took off 4 bases at V and 3 bases at J, with 12 bases between the two ends. This CDR3 has 14 residues. The CDR3 reads CASSYGGGEETQYF. CDR3 nucleotides: TGTGCCAGCAGTTATGGGGGAGGAGAAGAGACCCAGTACTTC.

In this sample, this clonotype turned up a few times. The rearrangement links TRBV5-5 to TRBJ2-7; 7 nucleotides line up with TRBD2. V lost 3 bases, J lost 7 bases, and 1 base stayed unmatched. The CDR3 runs to 11 residues. Germline CDR1 and CDR2: SGHKS and YYEKEE (reference sequence). The DNA for the CDR3 is TGTGCCAGCAGCTGGGGACTAGAGCAGTACTTC. Translating gives CASSWGLEQYF.

In its sample, this clonotype was seen a few times. The chain carries TRBV12-3 or TRBV12-4 and TRBJ2-7; 9 nucleotides match TRBD2. J lost 6 bases, V lost 0 bases, and 6 bases had no gene match. The CDR3 has 15 amino acids. CDR3 protein: CASSLAVAGDLEQYF. The CDR3 DNA sequence: TGTGCCAGCAGTTTAGCGGTAGCGGGAGATCTCGAGCAGTACTTC.

Comment on this clonotype: With a much larger clone just one base away, this may be a read error. The chain joins TRBV6-2 or TRBV6-3 to TRBJ2-3, with no clear D. Trimming took 2 bases from V and 5 from J, leaving 11 bases between them. In germline, CDR1 is MNHEY, CDR2 SVGEGT. The CDR3 has 14 amino acids. The CDR3 DNA reads as TGTGCCAGCAGTTACCTAGGCAGAGGAGATACGCAGTATTTT. The encoded protein is CASSYLGRGDTQYF.

The sample holds many counts of this clonotype. The V and J genes are TRBV5-8 and TRBJ2-5; possibly TRBD1 or TRBD2 for D (5 bases each). The CDR3 spans 15 residues. Germline V CDR1 and CDR2: SGHTS, YDEGEE. Trimming cost V 3 bases and J 4 bases, with 16 bases left between them. The CDR3, as DNA: TGTGCCAGCAGCTCTACCGGGACGGGACGAGAGACCCAGTACTTC. Protein sequence: CASSSTGTGRETQYF.

There are many counts of this clonotype. This sequence joins TRBV12-3 or TRBV12-4 and TRBJ1-1; a possible D gene is TRBD1 (6 bases). This CDR3 spans 13 amino acids. Trimming took off 7 bases at V and 4 bases at J, with 13 bases between the two ends. CDR3 in DNA: TGTGCCAGCACCCACAGGGTGGGCACTGAAGCTTTCTTT. The encoded protein is CASTHRVGTEAFF.

This clonotype was seen repeatedly, ten times or more. The gene calls are TRBV7-9 and TRBJ2-5; possibly TRBD1 or TRBD2 for D (6 bases each). Germline V gene lookup returns CDR1 SEHNR and CDR2 FQNEAQ (reference sequence). The V end was cut by 6 bases, the J end by 1 base, with 9 bases between. The CDR3 consists of 13 residues. The CDR3 DNA reads as TGTGCCAGCAGTTGGGGGGCCCAAGAGACCCAGTACTTC. This codes for CASSWGAQETQYF.

The V call is TRBV6-2 or TRBV6-3, the J call TRBJ2-7; tentative D call: TRBD1 (5 bases). Germline V gene sequence: CDR1 MNHEY, CDR2 SVGEGT. CDR3 length equals 13 residues. V gave up 5 bases and J gave up 0 bases, with 8 bases separating them. The CDR3 DNA sequence: TGTGCCAGCAGTCTCGGACACTCCTACGAGCAGTACTTC. Its translation: CASSLGHSYEQYF.

The table lists this clonotype with many counts. V gene TRBV20-1 combines with J gene TRBJ2-7, with 8 bases lining up with TRBD2. The CDR3 totals 14 residues. The germline gives CDR1 DFQATT, CDR2 SNEGSKA (reference sequence). V lost 3 bases to trimming and J lost 5 bases; unmatched junction nucleotides: 9. The CDR3 nucleotides read TGCAGTGCTAGGGTGCGGGGACTAGGTGACGAGCAGTACTTC. This encodes CSARVRGLGDEQYF.

The chain joins TRBV19 to TRBJ2-6, with TRBD2 matching 7 bases. This CDR3 has 14 amino acids. V trimming: 5 bases; J trimming: 2 bases; junction bases outside the gene matches: 0. Germline CDR1 is LNHDA and CDR2 is SQIVND (reference sequence). CDR3 loop: CASSAGAGANVLTF. The DNA of the CDR3 is TGTGCCAGTAGTGCGGGGGCTGGGGCCAACGTCCTGACTTTC.

A remark on this clonotype: At one end, the junction sequence differs from germline, possibly due to a read error. The chain has TRBV5-3 and TRBJ2-3; D not resolved. The J call may not be correct, given that the DNA end is closer to TRBJ1-5. TRBV5-3 is flagged as an ORF with uncertain function. CDR3 length: 11 amino acids. CDR3 nucleotide sequence: TGTGCCAGCAGCTTCTCGGATACGCAGCATTTT. Translating it yields CASSFSDTQHF.

Ten or more counts support this clonotype. The chain uses TRBV6-5 and TRBJ1-6; D is unclear. The V end was cut by 6 bases, the J end by 8 bases, with 14 bases between. Germline-derived CDR1 and CDR2 are MNHEY and SVGAGI. The CDR3 covers 14 residues. This CDR3 reads CASRDALGDSPLHF. CDR3 in DNA: TGTGCCAGCAGGGATGCACTGGGAGATTCACCCCTCCACTTT.

The V gene is TRBV15, the J gene TRBJ2-1; 8 nucleotides line up with TRBD2. Germline CDR1 LNHNV, CDR2 YYDKDF (reference sequence). J gave up 9 bases and V 0 bases, and 10 bases lay outside the gene matches. The CDR3 extends over 16 amino acids. This CDR3 reads CATSRDLAGGEGEQFF. The CDR3 coding sequence is TGTGCCACCAGCAGAGATTTGGCCGGGGGGGAGGGTGAGCAGTTCTTC.

This clonotype was detected ten times or more. The chain employs TRBV6-5 and TRBJ2-1, with D tentatively TRBD1 or TRBD2 (6 bases each). The V and J ends lost 6 bases and 8 bases respectively, with 20 bases between them. The CDR3 consists of 15 residues. The germline V gene has CDR1 MNHEY and CDR2 SVGAGI. In nucleotides, the CDR3 is TGTGCCAGCAGACTACAAAGGGGGGTGACGGATGAGCAGTTCTTC. This encodes CASRLQRGVTDEQFF.

The chain employs TRBV11-2 and TRBJ1-1; 9 bases align to TRBD1. The V gene's germline CDR1 is SGHAT and CDR2 FQNNGV. Trimming took 5 bases from V and 5 from J; bases not matched to a gene: 6. This CDR3 is built from 14 residues. The CDR3: CASSPGTGRTEAFF. The CDR3 DNA sequence: TGTGCCAGCAGCCCGGGGACAGGGCGGACTGAAGCTTTCTTT. The whole variable domain, remainder taken from reference TRBV11-2 and TRBJ1-1, is EAGVAQSPRYKIIEKRQSVAFWCNPISGHATLYWYQQILGQGPKLLIQFQNNGVVDDSQLPKDRFSAERLKGVDSTLKIQPAKLEDSAVYLCASSPGTGRTEAFFGQGTRLTVV.

In the case of this clonotype: A much more abundant neighbour one base away suggests this may be a read error. Since no conserved phenylalanine or tryptophan closes the CDR3, a read error is the likely cause. The chain is built from TRBV5-1 and TRBJ2-5; D uncertain. V was shortened by 2 bases and J by 5 bases, with 7 bases between the two germline ends. Germline CDR1 and CDR2: SGHRS and YFSETQ. The CDR3 contains 12 residues. CDR3 amino acids: CASSFDWETQYL. In nucleotides, the CDR3 is TGCGCCAGCAGCTTTGACTGGGAGACCCAGTACCTC.

This clonotype was observed many times. The chain combines TRBV11-3 with TRBJ2-3, with 9 bases matching TRBD1. Germline values: CDR1 SGHNT, CDR2 YENEEA. The CDR3 length is 15 residues. Trimming took 2 bases from V and 4 from J; bases not matched to a gene: 4. The CDR3 spells CASSLTGGFADTQYF. The CDR3 DNA sequence: TGTGCCAGCAGCTTAACAGGGGGCTTCGCAGATACGCAGTATTTT.

This clonotype was observed many times. J is TRBJ2-3 and V is TRBV27, with a tentative D call TRBD1 (5 bases). Deletions cut 5 bases from V and 1 base from J, with 13 bases between. The CDR3 is made up of 15 amino acids. Germline V gene sequence: CDR1 MNHEY, CDR2 SMNVEV (reference sequence). Here the CDR3 DNA reads TGTGCCAGCAGTATCACAACAGGACGCACAGATACGCAGTATTTT. Its protein product is CASSITTGRTDTQYF.

This clonotype was seen many times. The chain is built from TRBV5-5 and TRBJ2-7; 10 bases agree with TRBD2. Germline CDR1 reads SGHKS; CDR2 reads YYEKEE (reference sequence). With V trimmed by 4 bases and J by 2 bases, 3 bases remained unmatched. The length of the CDR3 is 14 residues. The CDR3 region has the DNA TGTGCCAGCAGCCTAGCGGGAGAGGCCTACGAGCAGTACTTC. Its protein is CASSLAGEAYEQYF. Looking up the rest from reference TRBV5-5 and TRBJ2-7 gives the full variable domain: DAGVTQSPTHLIKTRGQQVTLRCSPISGHKSVSWYQQVLGQGPQFIFQYYEKEERGRGNFPDRFSARQFPNYSSELNVNALLLGDSALYLCASSLAGEAYEQYFGPGTRLTVT.

This clonotype was seen ten or more times. The chain has TRBV7-2 and TRBJ1-4; TRBD1 matches 8 bases. J gave up 8 bases and V 6 bases, and 8 bases lay outside the gene matches. There are 14 residues in the CDR3. The germline CDR1 and CDR2 sequences are SGHTA and FQGNSA. This CDR3 reads CASSPGTGDEKLFF. The CDR3 DNA reads TGTGCCAGCAGTCCCGGGACAGGTGACGAAAAACTGTTTTTT. Complete variable domain (other parts from reference TRBV7-2 and TRBJ1-4): GAGVSQSPSNKVTEKGKDVELRCDPISGHTALYWYRQSLGQGLEFLIYFQGNSAPDKSGLPSDRFSAERTGGSVSTLTIQRTQQEDSAVYLCASSPGTGDEKLFFGSGTQLSVL.

As regards this clonotype: A much larger clone is a single base away; this may be a read error. The chain couples TRBV6-1 to TRBJ2-7; no clear D gene. This CDR3 has 14 residues. CDR1 is MNHNS, CDR2 SASEGT, per germline. DNA for the CDR3: TGTGCCAGCGGTGACCTAGGTGGCGGCTACGAGCAGTACTTC. Its protein product is CASGDLGGGYEQYF.

This clonotype was found a few times. V is TRBV12-3 or TRBV12-4 and J is TRBJ1-1; unclear D gene. V was shortened by 3 bases and J by 0 bases, with 5 bases between the two germline ends. This CDR3 spans 13 amino acids. CDR3 nucleotide sequence: TGTGCCAGCAGTTTCGGGCTGAACACTGAAGCTTTCTTT. Amino acid sequence: CASSFGLNTEAFF.

This clonotype has ten or more counts. V is TRBV7-2 and J is TRBJ2-3, with D unclear. This CDR3 spans 12 amino acids. Germline lookup yields CDR1 SGHTA and CDR2 FQGNSA. Trimming stripped 6 bases from V and 5 bases from J, with 9 bases between. This CDR3 is CASSYRVDTQYF. CDR3 coding DNA: TGTGCCAGCAGTTATAGAGTAGATACGCAGTATTTT.

Ten or more counts support this clonotype. V and J are TRBV27 and TRBJ1-1; no reliable D call. The CDR3 extends over 13 amino acids. Germline-derived CDR1 and CDR2 are MNHEY and SMNVEV (reference sequence). Trimming stripped 6 bases from V and 3 bases from J, with 11 bases between. CDR3 region: CASSIGRDTEAFF. The CDR3 region has the DNA TGTGCCAGCAGCATTGGGAGGGACACTGAAGCTTTCTTT.